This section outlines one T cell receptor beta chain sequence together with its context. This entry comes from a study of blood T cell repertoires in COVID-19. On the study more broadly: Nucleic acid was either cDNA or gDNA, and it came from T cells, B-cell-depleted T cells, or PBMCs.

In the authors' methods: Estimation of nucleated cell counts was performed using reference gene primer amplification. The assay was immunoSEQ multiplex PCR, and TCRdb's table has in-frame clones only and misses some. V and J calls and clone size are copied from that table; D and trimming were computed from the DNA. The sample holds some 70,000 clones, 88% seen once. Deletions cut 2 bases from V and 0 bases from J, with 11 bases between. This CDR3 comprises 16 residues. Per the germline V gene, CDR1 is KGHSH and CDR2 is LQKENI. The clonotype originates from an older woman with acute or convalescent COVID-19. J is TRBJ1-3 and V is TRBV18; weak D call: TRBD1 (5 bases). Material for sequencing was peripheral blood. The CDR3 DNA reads TGTGCCAGCTCACCATTTTCAGGGCCCTCTGGAAACACCATATATTTT. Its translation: CASSPFSGPSGNTIYF. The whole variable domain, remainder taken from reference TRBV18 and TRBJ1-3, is NAGVMQNPRHLVRRRGQEARLRCSPMKGHSHVYWYRQLPEEGLKFMVYLQKENIIDESGMPKERFSAEFPKEGPSILRIQQVVRGDSAAYFCASSPFSGPSGNTIYFGEGSWLTVV.